The clone carrying this T cell receptor (beta chain) was observed once. The data stem from a study of blood T cell repertoires in COVID-19. In the study overall: The United States, Italy and Spain provided the acute and convalescent COVID-19 samples. T cells, B-cell-depleted T cells, or PBMCs provided the cDNA or gDNA that served as material.

The authors' processing: Amplification with reference gene primers provided the estimates of nucleated cell counts. TCRdb's table, derived via immunoSEQ multiplex PCR, lists solely in-frame clones and lacks some. From that table come the V and J calls and clone size; the DNA was used to work out D and trimming. Here the sample spans around 190,000 clones, about 76% being singletons. Germline V gives CDR1 ENHRY, CDR2 SYGVKD. The V and J ends lost 4 bases and 1 base respectively, with 17 bases between them. The CDR3 is made up of 16 amino acids. This chain links TRBV10-3 with TRBJ2-7, with D possibly TRBD1 on 6 matching bases. The sequence came from a woman aged 50 to 65 with active or convalescent COVID-19. The sequenced material came from peripheral blood. The CDR3 loop reads CAISGITGNRSYEQYF. The CDR3 bases are TGTGCCATCAGTGGAATAACAGGGAACCGGTCCTACGAGCAGTACTTC.